The rows below give T cell receptor beta chains drawn from one sample of a study of T cell changes during pregnancy in multiple sclerosis. The table came from immunoSEQ multiplex PCR; TCRdb's copy has only in-frame clones and leaves some out. The data hold tens of thousands of clones, with roughly 94% observed a single time. This sample comprised CD4+ T cells from peripheral blood mononuclear cells, obtained in the second trimester of pregnancy. Every receptor here comes from a female donor with multiple sclerosis, enrolled in a pregnancy study. CDR3s include the opening cysteine and the closing phenylalanine or tryptophan. Fields, in order: clone size, D gene, CDR3 length, J gene, V gene, CDR3 protein, CDR3 DNA. A D gene is named only where the DNA matches it firmly. Part of the rows lack a size; the others show once, few, many or a class for expanded clones.

>NA|TRBD1|18|TRBJ1-4|TRBV5-6
CASSSYRTGTTTNEKLFF
TGTGCCAGCAGCTCCTACAGGACAGGGACCACAACTAATGAAAAACTGTTTTTT
>NA|TRBD1|15|TRBJ2-7|TRBV5-1
CASSPGRDRDYEQYF
TGCGCCAGCAGCCCAGGACGGGACAGGGACTACGAGCAGTACTTC
>NA|TRBD2|15|TRBJ2-7|TRBV6-1
CASSEASGGLYEQYF
TGTGCCAGCAGTGAAGCCTCGGGAGGGTTGTACGAGCAGTACTTC
>once|NA|14|TRBJ2-5|TRBV6-1
CASSESHGKETQYF
TGTGCCAGCAGTGAATCGCACGGTAAAGAGACCCAGTACTTC
>once|NA|12|TRBJ1-1|TRBV18
CASSRGNTEAFF
TGTGCCAGCTCACGAGGGAACACTGAAGCTTTCTTT
>NA|NA|14|TRBJ2-7|TRBV27
CASSIVGRSYEQYF
TGTGCCAGCAGCATAGTGGGGCGCTCCTACGAGCAGTACTTC
>NA|TRBD2|15|TRBJ2-1|TRBV28
CASRKRESSYNEQFF
TGTGCCAGCAGAAAGCGGGAGAGCTCCTACAATGAGCAGTTCTTC
>NA|TRBD2|16|TRBJ2-5|TRBV5-1
CASSSEPPSGQETQYF
TGCGCCAGCAGCTCCGAGCCACCTAGCGGACAAGAGACCCAGTACTTC
>NA|TRBD1|14|TRBJ2-7|TRBV29-1
CSVEEGTGGYEQYF
TGCAGCGTTGAAGAAGGGACAGGGGGCTACGAGCAGTACTTC
>medium-sized|NA|13|TRBJ1-2|TRBV7-9
CASSPQLTGGYTF
TGTGCCAGCAGCCCACAGCTAACGGGGGGCTACACCTTC
>NA|NA|14|TRBJ2-7|TRBV6-6
CASSPTRSSYEQYF
TGTGCCAGCAGTCCGACTAGGTCGTCCTACGAGCAGTACTTC
>once|TRBD2|21|TRBJ2-1|TRBV19
CASSIDRTGTSGRGSYNEQFF
TGTGCCAGTAGTATAGATCGGACCGGGACTAGCGGGAGAGGGTCCTACAATGAGCAGTTCTTC
>NA|TRBD1|15|TRBJ2-7|TRBV6-6
CASSLSGTAPYEQYF
TGTGCCAGCAGCCTATCCGGGACAGCGCCCTACGAGCAGTACTTC
>NA|NA|13|TRBJ1-2|TRBV5-1
CASSAGINGGYTF
TGCGCCAGCAGCGCCGGGATTAACGGTGGCTACACCTTC
>NA|NA|15|TRBJ2-7|TRBV6-1
CASSERGGFTYEQYF
TGTGCCAGCAGTGAACGTGGGGGCTTTACCTACGAGCAGTACTTC
>NA|NA|15|TRBJ1-1|TRBV7-9
CASSPVRSLNTEAFF
TGTGCCAGCAGCCCGGTACGGAGTCTGAACACTGAAGCTTTCTTT
>once|TRBD2|14|TRBJ2-1|TRBV19
CASSKAGGQDEQFF
TGTGCCAGTAGTAAGGCGGGGGGGCAAGATGAGCAGTTCTTC
>NA|TRBD2|15|TRBJ2-3|TRBV4-2
CASSHSGGMTDTQYF
TGTGCCAGCAGCCATAGCGGGGGGATGACAGATACGCAGTATTTT
>NA|TRBD2|15|TRBJ2-2|TRBV6-1
CASIGEAGGTGELFF
TGTGCCAGCATTGGAGAGGCGGGGGGAACCGGGGAGCTGTTTTTT
>NA|TRBD1|15|TRBJ2-1|TRBV5-8
CASSSRLPGGVRQFF
TGTGCCAGCAGCTCACGCCTTCCAGGGGGCGTTCGGCAGTTCTTC
>NA|TRBD2|16|TRBJ2-1|TRBV19
CASSFSGTSGYNEQFF
TGTGCCAGTAGTTTCTCCGGGACTAGCGGTTACAATGAGCAGTTCTTC
>NA|NA|13|TRBJ1-2|TRBV10-2
CASSPGVEYGYTF
TGCGCCAGCAGCCCCGGGGTTGAATATGGCTACACCTTC
>NA|TRBD2|15|TRBJ2-1|TRBV19
CASSIGGLAGTEQFF
TGTGCCAGTAGTATAGGTGGACTAGCGGGAACTGAGCAGTTCTTC
>NA|NA|14|TRBJ2-3|TRBV5-1
CASSPSGGPIEQYF
TGCGCCAGCAGCCCGTCGGGGGGCCCGATCGAGCAGTATTTT
>NA|NA|11|TRBJ1-2|TRBV25-1
CASTGNYGYTF
TGTGCCAGCACGGGGAACTATGGCTACACCTTC
>NA|TRBD1|14|TRBJ1-1|TRBV10-1
CASSEQGKNTEAFF
TGCGCCAGCAGCGAACAGGGGAAGAACACTGAAGCTTTCTTT
>NA|TRBD2|15|TRBJ2-7|TRBV27
CASSPNSGSPYEQYF
TGTGCCAGCAGTCCCAATAGCGGGAGCCCCTACGAGCAGTACTTC
>NA|TRBD1|16|TRBJ2-2|TRBV10-3
CASKLPGTGNTGELFF
TGTGCCAGCAAATTGCCCGGGACAGGAAACACCGGGGAGCTGTTTTTT
>NA|TRBD1|18|TRBJ1-1|TRBV27
CASSLSPGQGMVDTEAFF
TGTGCCAGCAGTTTATCCCCCGGACAGGGAATGGTGGACACTGAAGCTTTCTTT
>NA|TRBD1|15|TRBJ2-7|TRBV30
CAWSQGEQGRNEQYF
TGTGCCTGGAGTCAGGGTGAACAGGGGCGGAACGAGCAGTACTTC
>NA|TRBD1|17|TRBJ1-4|TRBV4-1
CASSQQQGIATNEKLFF
TGCGCCAGCAGCCAACAACAGGGGATTGCAACTAATGAAAAACTGTTTTTT
>NA|TRBD2|14|TRBJ2-5|TRBV30
CAWRGGGAGKTQYF
TGTGCCTGGAGAGGCGGGGGGGCAGGAAAGACCCAGTACTTC